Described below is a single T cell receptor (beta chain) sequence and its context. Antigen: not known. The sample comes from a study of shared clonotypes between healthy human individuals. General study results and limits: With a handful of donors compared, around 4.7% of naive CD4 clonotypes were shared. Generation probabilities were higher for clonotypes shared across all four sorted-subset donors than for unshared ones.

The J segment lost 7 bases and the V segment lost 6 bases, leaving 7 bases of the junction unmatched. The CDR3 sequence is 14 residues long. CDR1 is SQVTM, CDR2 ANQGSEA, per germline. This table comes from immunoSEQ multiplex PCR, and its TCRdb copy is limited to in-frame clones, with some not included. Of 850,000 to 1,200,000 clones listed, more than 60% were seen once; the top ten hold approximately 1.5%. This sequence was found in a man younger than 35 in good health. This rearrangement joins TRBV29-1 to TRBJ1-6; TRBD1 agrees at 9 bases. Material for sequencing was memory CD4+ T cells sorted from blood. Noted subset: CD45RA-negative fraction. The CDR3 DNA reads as TGCAGCGTACAGGGACAGGGCAGCAATTCACCCCTCCACTTT. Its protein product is CSVQGQGSNSPLHF. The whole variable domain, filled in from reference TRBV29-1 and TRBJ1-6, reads SAVISQKPSRDICQRGTSLTIQCQVDSQVTMMFWYRQQPGQSLTLIATANQGSEATYESGFVIDKFPISRPNLTFSTLTVSNMSPEDSSIYLCSVQGQGSNSPLHFGNGTRLTVT.